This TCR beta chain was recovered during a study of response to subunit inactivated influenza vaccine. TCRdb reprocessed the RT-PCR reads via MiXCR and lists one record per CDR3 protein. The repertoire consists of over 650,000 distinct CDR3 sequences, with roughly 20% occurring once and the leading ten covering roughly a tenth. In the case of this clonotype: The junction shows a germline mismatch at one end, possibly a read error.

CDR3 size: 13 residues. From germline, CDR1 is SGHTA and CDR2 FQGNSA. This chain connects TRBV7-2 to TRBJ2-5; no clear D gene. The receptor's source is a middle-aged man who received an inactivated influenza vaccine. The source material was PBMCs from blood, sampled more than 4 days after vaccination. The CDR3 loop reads CASSLKYQEAQYF. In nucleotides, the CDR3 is TGTGCCAGCAGCTTGAAGTACCAAGAGGCCCAGTACTTC.